Shown below are 32 T cell receptor beta chains from a single sample sequenced in a study of T cell changes during pregnancy in multiple sclerosis. This table comes from immunoSEQ multiplex PCR, and its TCRdb copy is limited to in-frame clones, with some not included. Among roughly 40,000 clones listed, roughly 90% were seen once. The sample in question was CD8+ T cells from peripheral blood mononuclear cells, obtained before pregnancy. These receptor sequences come from a female donor with multiple sclerosis, enrolled in a pregnancy study.

This sequence joins TRBV19 and TRBJ1-5; the match to TRBD1 covers 7 bases. The CDR3 is made up of 16 amino acids. From germline, CDR1 is LNHDA and CDR2 SQIVND (reference sequence). The ends lost 3 bases at V and 4 bases at J; junction bases unmatched: 9. CDR3 amino acids: CASSILGTAINQPQHF. In nucleotides, the CDR3 is TGTGCCAGTAGTATTCTTGGGACAGCGATTAATCAGCCCCAGCATTTT.

This clone was found once. This chain joins TRBV27 and TRBJ1-1; D possibly corresponds to TRBD1 (5 bases). The V and J ends lost 1 base and 1 base respectively, with 16 bases between them. The CDR3 extends over 17 amino acids. CDR1 is MNHEY, CDR2 SMNVEV, per germline (reference sequence). The CDR3 DNA reads TGTGCCAGCAGTTTATATTCGGGCAGGGCTACGAACACTGAAGCTTTCTTT. Amino acids: CASSLYSGRATNTEAFF.

The V call is TRBV15, the J call TRBJ2-3; D is perhaps TRBD2 (6 bases). Germline CDR1 is LNHNV and CDR2 is YYDKDF (reference sequence). V was pared by 1 base and J by 1 base, with 9 bases between. The CDR3 is made up of 15 amino acids. CDR3 in DNA: TGTGCCACCAGCAGAGGGCGGGAAGGCACAGATACGCAGTATTTT. Residues: CATSRGREGTDTQYF.

This clone was detected once. This chain uses TRBV27 with TRBJ2-7, with 8 bases identical to TRBD2. The CDR3 extends over 16 amino acids. J lost 5 bases, V lost 2 bases, and 11 bases had no gene match. In germline, CDR1 is MNHEY, CDR2 SMNVEV (reference sequence). CDR3 DNA: TGTGCCAGCAGTTTACTGGCTCCGGGAGGGTTGGACGAGCAGTACTTC. This translates into CASSLLAPGGLDEQYF.

The chain combines TRBV27 with TRBJ2-7; D perhaps matches TRBD2 (5 bases). Trimming removed 1 base from V and 6 bases from J, with 7 bases in between. Germline CDR1 reads MNHEY; CDR2 reads SMNVEV (reference sequence). This CDR3 spans 12 amino acids. The CDR3 spells CASSLCGFEQYF. CDR3 in DNA: TGTGCCAGCAGTTTATGCGGGTTCGAGCAGTACTTC.

The gene calls are TRBV7-6 and TRBJ1-1; 9 nucleotides line up with TRBD1. The CDR3 consists of 20 residues. The trim removed 5 bases at V and 4 bases at J, leaving 23 bases unmatched. The germline gives CDR1 SGHVS, CDR2 FNYEAQ. The CDR3: CASSIRENRGLPYVGTEAFF. The CDR3 nucleotides are TGTGCCAGCAGCATAAGGGAGAACAGGGGGCTTCCGTACGTTGGCACTGAAGCTTTCTTT. The variable domain in full, completed from reference TRBV7-6 and TRBJ1-1, reads GAGVSQSPRYKVTKRGQDVALRCDPISGHVSLYWYRQALGQGPEFLTYFNYEAQQDKSGLPNDRFSAERPEGSISTLTIQRTEQRDSAMYRCASSIRENRGLPYVGTEAFFGQGTRLTVV.

This clone is labeled as large. The chain recombines TRBV19 with TRBJ2-7; D not resolved. Deletions cut 0 bases from V and 4 bases from J, with 7 bases between. The CDR3 is made up of 13 amino acids. Germline lookup yields CDR1 LNHDA and CDR2 SQIVND (reference sequence). Here the CDR3 reads CASSIDVEYEQYF. CDR3 bases: TGTGCCAGTAGTATAGATGTAGAGTACGAGCAGTACTTC.

V usage is TRBV28 and J usage is TRBJ1-2; D is perhaps TRBD1 (6 bases). Germline values: CDR1 MDHEN, CDR2 SYDVKM. CDR3 length: 15 residues. V was clipped by 3 bases and J by 0 bases, with 11 bases between them. The CDR3 nucleotides are TGTGCCAGCAGTTTCCTCCGGGACACTAACTATGGCTACACCTTC. It codes for CASSFLRDTNYGYTF.

The chain links TRBV7-8 to TRBJ2-7, with D possibly being TRBD2 (6 bases). The length of the CDR3 is 14 residues. The germline gives CDR1 SGHVS, CDR2 FQNEAQ. Trimming removed 3 bases from V and 2 bases from J, with 11 bases in between. The CDR3 DNA reads TGTGCCAGCAGCTTTGGAACGGGAGCCTACGAGCAGTACTTC. Translation: CASSFGTGAYEQYF.

The chain combines TRBV16 with TRBJ2-3; 9 nucleotides agree with TRBD2. CDR1 KGHSY and CDR2 FQNENV come from the germline V gene. J lost 7 bases, V lost 3 bases, and 8 bases had no gene match. CDR3 length: 15 amino acids. CDR3 protein: CASSQPLAGENTQYF. CDR3 nucleotides: TGTGCCAGCAGCCAGCCGTTAGCGGGAGAAAATACGCAGTATTTT.

CDR3 residues: CASSYLTGFGNQPQHF. In nucleotides, the CDR3 is TGTGCCAGCAGTTACCTGACAGGGTTTGGCAATCAGCCCCAGCATTTT. The chain employs TRBV28 and TRBJ1-5, with 7 bases identical to TRBD1. The CDR3 is 16 amino acids. With V trimmed by 4 bases and J by 2 bases, 8 bases remained unmatched. Germline V gives CDR1 MDHEN, CDR2 SYDVKM.

This clone appeared once. The chain recombines TRBV7-2 with TRBJ2-7; 9 bases map to TRBD2. Germline-derived CDR1 and CDR2 are SGHTA and FQGNSA. V shed 2 bases and J 7 bases; nucleotides not matched to a gene: 9. The CDR3 length is 15 residues. This CDR3 is CASSLLAGGPGEQYF. In DNA, the CDR3 is TGTGCCAGCAGCTTACTTGCGGGAGGGCCGGGGGAGCAGTACTTC.

The chain employs TRBV4-3 and TRBJ2-1; TRBD1 aligns across 10 bases. J gave up 9 bases and V 0 bases, and 11 bases lay outside the gene matches. Germline V gene data show CDR1 as LGHNA and CDR2 as YSLEER. This CDR3 has 17 amino acids. The CDR3 DNA follows: TGCGCCAGCAGCCAAGATCCTAGAGACAGGGGGCTTGGTGAGCAGTTCTTC. This gives the protein CASSQDPRDRGLGEQFF.

V gene TRBV27 combines with J gene TRBJ2-7; 7 positions match TRBD2. Trimming cost V 7 bases and J 5 bases; bases outside gene matches: 5. Looked up from germline, CDR1 is MNHEY and CDR2 is SMNVEV (reference sequence). This CDR3 has 12 residues. The CDR3 protein is CASMGGIHEQYF. As DNA, the CDR3 is TGTGCCAGCATGGGAGGGATCCACGAGCAGTACTTC.

CDR3 coding DNA: TGCAGCGTTGAACGTCTAGCGGGAGCTAACGAGCAGTACTTC. Translated: CSVERLAGANEQYF. The chain uses TRBV29-1 and TRBJ2-7; TRBD2 matches at 10 bases. CDR1 is SQVTM, CDR2 ANQGSEA, per germline. This CDR3 is built from 14 residues. The V gene end was trimmed by 2 bases and the J gene end by 5 bases; junction bases not matched to a gene: 6.

CDR3 DNA: TGTGCCAGCAGTTTAATGGCGGGGGCGGAAAATCAGCCCCAGCATTTT. This translates into CASSLMAGAENQPQHF. The gene calls are TRBV27 and TRBJ1-5, with D perhaps matching TRBD1 (6 bases). The CDR3 is 16 amino acids. V lost 2 bases and J 4 bases, leaving 15 bases between the germline ends. Germline assignment: CDR1 MNHEY and CDR2 SMNVEV (reference sequence).

This chain uses TRBV9 with TRBJ2-3; D not certain. V dropped 3 bases and J dropped 6 bases, with 11 bases sitting between them. CDR1 is SGDLS, CDR2 YYNGEE, per germline. CDR3 size: 13 residues. CDR3 in DNA: TGTGCCAGCAGCGCTCCGAGAGGCGATACGCAGTATTTT. This gives the protein CASSAPRGDTQYF.

This chain uses TRBV7-6 with TRBJ1-4; 8 bases are shared with TRBD1. This CDR3 region has 15 residues. Germline CDR1 and CDR2: SGHVS and FNYEAQ. The J segment lost 7 bases and the V segment lost 5 bases, leaving 9 bases of the junction unmatched. The CDR3 region is CASSGTGGWSEKLFF. DNA for the CDR3: TGTGCCAGCAGCGGCACAGGGGGATGGAGTGAAAAACTGTTTTTT. The entire variable domain, with the rest obtained from reference TRBV7-6 and TRBJ1-4, is as follows: GAGVSQSPRYKVTKRGQDVALRCDPISGHVSLYWYRQALGQGPEFLTYFNYEAQQDKSGLPNDRFSAERPEGSISTLTIQRTEQRDSAMYRCASSGTGGWSEKLFFGSGTQLSVL.

CDR3 sequence reads: CASSPRLAGGLQETQYF. CDR3 DNA sequence: TGCGCCAGCAGCCCCAGACTAGCGGGAGGCCTCCAAGAGACCCAGTACTTC. The V call is TRBV5-1, the J call TRBJ2-5, with 13 bases identical to TRBD2. The ends lost 4 bases at V and 1 base at J; junction bases unmatched: 7. The V gene's germline CDR1 is SGHRS and CDR2 YFSETQ. The CDR3 spans 17 residues.

The V and J genes are TRBV27 and TRBJ2-7; possibly TRBD1 for D (5 bases). The V end lost 3 bases, the J end lost 6 bases, and 12 bases lay between the germline ends. This CDR3 region has 13 residues. The germline V gene encodes CDR1 MNHEY and CDR2 SMNVEV (reference sequence). CDR3 nucleotides: TGTGCCAGCAGTTTTGCAGGGCTGAGCGAGCAGTACTTC. Encoded protein: CASSFAGLSEQYF.

The CDR3 DNA reads as TGTGCCAGCAGTGAGAGGGACAGGGGAGAGGAAAAACTGTTTTTT. It specifies CASSERDRGEEKLFF. This chain joins TRBV25-1 and TRBJ1-4, with TRBD1 matching 10 bases. V shed 3 bases and J 8 bases; nucleotides not matched to a gene: 6. Germline assignment: CDR1 MGHDK and CDR2 SYGVNS. The CDR3 is made up of 15 amino acids.

The chain recombines TRBV11-2 with TRBJ2-7; 7 nucleotides align to TRBD1. The CDR3 is 14 amino acids. V shed 1 base and J 3 bases; nucleotides not matched to a gene: 3. Germline CDR1 is SGHAT and CDR2 is FQNNGV. The CDR3 here is CASSLGTGNYEQYF. The CDR3 DNA follows: TGTGCCAGCAGCTTAGGGACAGGAAACTACGAGCAGTACTTC.

The chain carries TRBV4-1 and TRBJ1-5, with 7 bases fitting TRBD1. Germline loops: CDR1 MGHRA, CDR2 YSYEKL. The CDR3 runs 16 residues. The V segment lost 3 bases and the J segment 4 bases; nucleotides outside the gene matches: 9. This CDR3 is CASSHQTGAPNQPQHF. The CDR3 DNA is TGCGCCAGCAGCCACCAAACAGGGGCCCCAAATCAGCCCCAGCATTTT.

This chain uses TRBV11-3 with TRBJ1-1; D remains ambiguous. V was shortened by 3 bases and J by 1 base, with 6 bases between the two germline ends. Germline V CDR1 and CDR2: SGHNT, YENEEA. The CDR3 is 13 amino acids. CDR3 protein: CASSFEGNTEAFF. The CDR3 nucleotides read TGTGCCAGCAGCTTTGAGGGGAACACTGAAGCTTTCTTT.

This clone was detected once. CDR3 protein: CASSLDPSGYNEQFF. In DNA form, the CDR3 reads TGTGCCAGCAGCTTAGATCCGTCGGGCTACAATGAGCAGTTCTTC. The gene calls are TRBV11-3 and TRBJ2-1; D remains ambiguous. V was cut by 0 bases and J by 3 bases, with 9 bases left in between. CDR1 and CDR2 (germline): SGHNT, YENEEA. CDR3 length equals 15 residues.

The rearrangement joins TRBV28 to TRBJ1-2, with TRBD1 identical over 10 bases. The CDR3 sequence is 20 residues long. Germline V gene data show CDR1 as MDHEN and CDR2 as SYDVKM. Trimming removed 2 bases from V and 5 bases from J; junction bases left unmatched: 20. In DNA form, the CDR3 reads TGTGCCAGCAGTTTAGGATTTGACAGGGGGCAGGGCCCGGAGGGTTATGGCTACACCTTC. This encodes CASSLGFDRGQGPEGYGYTF.

The chain combines TRBV5-1 with TRBJ2-7; no definite D call. Trimming left V 0 bases short and J 3 bases short, with 10 bases between. The CDR3 runs 14 residues. Germline CDR1 reads SGHRS; CDR2 reads YFSETQ. The CDR3 bases are TGCGCCAGCAGCTTGGCAGGCAGCAGCTACGAGCAGTACTTC. This gives the protein CASSLAGSSYEQYF.

This chain links TRBV5-1 with TRBJ2-5; no firm D call. Looked up from germline, CDR1 is SGHRS and CDR2 is YFSETQ. V lost 1 base to trimming and J lost 1 base, with 8 bases between them. The CDR3 is 14 amino acids. The CDR3 DNA sequence: TGCGCCAGCAGCTTGTGGGCCGGCCAAGAGACCCAGTACTTC. Translating it yields CASSLWAGQETQYF.

As concerns this clone: Sequence at one end of the junction differs from germline and may be a read error. In DNA form, the CDR3 reads TGTGTCAGCACCCCGACAGAGAACACCGGGGAGCTGTTTTTT. It is translated as CVSTPTENTGELFF. The J gene is TRBJ2-2, the V gene TRBV11-2; D might be TRBD1 (5 bases). This CDR3 is built from 14 residues. Germline V lookup: CDR1 SGHAT, CDR2 FQNNGV.

In its sample, this clone was seen once. CDR3 loop: CASSLFGQGAGEQFF. As DNA, the CDR3 is TGTGCCAGCAGCTTGTTTGGACAGGGGGCAGGGGAGCAGTTCTTC. The J gene is TRBJ2-1, the V gene TRBV5-4, with 11 bases lining up with TRBD1. Germline loops: CDR1 SGHNT, CDR2 YYREEE (reference sequence). With 1 base clipped from V and 10 bases from J, the junction kept 7 bases outside the gene matches. The CDR3 contains 15 residues.

The chain is built from TRBV9 and TRBJ2-7; D is undetermined. V lost 0 bases to trimming and J lost 3 bases, with 7 bases between them. The CDR3 loop spans 13 amino acids. The germline gives CDR1 SGDLS, CDR2 YYNGEE. The CDR3: CASSVATNYEQYF. CDR3 coding DNA: TGTGCCAGCAGCGTAGCCACAAACTACGAGCAGTACTTC.

This sequence joins TRBV7-9 and TRBJ2-2; possibly TRBD2 for D (7 bases). The CDR3 is made up of 15 amino acids. V was trimmed by 3 bases and J by 5 bases, leaving 13 bases between them. In germline, CDR1 is SEHNR, CDR2 FQNEAQ (reference sequence). The CDR3 is CASSFGGRGTGELFF. DNA of the CDR3: TGTGCCAGCAGCTTCGGGGGGCGAGGAACCGGGGAGCTGTTTTTT.